A single sample gave rise to the 18 T cell receptor beta chains below, sequenced in a study of cytomegalovirus exposure and HLA in healthy donors. Data came from immunoSEQ multiplex PCR; TCRdb stores just in-frame clones and leaves some out. The table shows about 280,000 clones, with approximately 90% occurring only once. Sequencing was carried out using PBMCs. The receptors here all came from a woman aged 18-29 years in good health and CMV-seronegative.

The chain carries TRBV7-8 and TRBJ2-7, with D possibly matching TRBD2 (6 bases). Deletions cut 4 bases from V and 1 base from J, with 11 bases between. Per germline, CDR1 SGHVS and CDR2 FQNEAQ. This CDR3 is 14 amino acids long. CDR3 DNA sequence: TGTGCCAGCAGCTATCGGACTAATTCCTACGAGCAGTACTTC. Translating it yields CASSYRTNSYEQYF.

This rearrangement joins TRBV18 to TRBJ2-2; TRBD1 agrees at 7 bases. Germline lookup yields CDR1 KGHSH and CDR2 LQKENI. The CDR3 has 16 residues. V dropped 2 bases and J dropped 4; count of bases not matched to a gene: 7. The CDR3 region has the DNA TGTGCCAGCTCACCATCTCAGGGACAGATCACCGGGGAGCTGTTTTTT. This translates into CASSPSQGQITGELFF.

This rearrangement joins TRBV6-5 to TRBJ1-2, with D possibly matching TRBD1 (5 bases). Trimming stripped 2 bases from V and 4 bases from J, with 17 bases between. This CDR3 is built from 16 residues. CDR1 MNHEY and CDR2 SVGAGI come from the germline V gene. CDR3 sequence reads: CASSYDGPRQTYGYTF. CDR3 DNA: TGTGCCAGCAGTTACGATGGCCCCCGACAGACCTATGGCTACACCTTC.

The V call is TRBV11-2, the J call TRBJ2-7; D may be TRBD1 (6 bases). Germline-derived CDR1 and CDR2 are SGHAT and FQNNGV. Trimming pared 5 bases from V and 5 bases from J, leaving 13 bases between. The length of the CDR3 is 13 residues. The chain's CDR3 is CASSRTTGNEQYF. The CDR3 DNA sequence: TGTGCCAGCAGCCGGACGACAGGAAACGAGCAGTACTTC.

The CDR3, as DNA: TGTGCCAGCGGAGACTCGACTAGCGGGGGGTACAATGAGCAGTTCTTC. Protein sequence: CASGDSTSGGYNEQFF. The chain carries TRBV9 and TRBJ2-1, with 13 bases that match TRBD2. Germline trimming cut 7 bases from V and 4 bases from J; bases unmatched to any gene: 8. Per germline, CDR1 SGDLS and CDR2 YYNGEE. The CDR3 sequence is 16 residues long.

Note on this clone: Other nucleotide sequences from this sample produce the same CDR3. This chain joins TRBV28 and TRBJ1-4; D is unclear. V was trimmed by 2 bases and J by 2 bases, leaving 9 bases between them. From germline, CDR1 is MDHEN and CDR2 SYDVKM. The CDR3 runs to 15 residues. The CDR3 nucleotides are TGTGCCAGCAGTTTAGCGGGTGCGACTAATGAAAAACTGTTTTTT. Encoded protein: CASSLAGATNEKLFF.

This clone was detected only a few times. Other DNA sequences from this sample encode an identical CDR3 as well. This chain connects TRBV28 to TRBJ2-7; 9 positions match TRBD1. In germline, CDR1 is MDHEN, CDR2 SYDVKM. V lost 4 bases to trimming and J lost 2 bases; unmatched junction nucleotides: 6. This CDR3 region has 15 residues. The CDR3 sequence: CASSSPGQGPYEQYF. In DNA, the CDR3 is TGTGCCAGCAGTTCCCCGGGACAGGGCCCCTACGAGCAGTACTTC.

The rearrangement joins TRBV2 to TRBJ2-3; no clear D. Germline loops: CDR1 SNHLY, CDR2 FYNNEI. The CDR3 has 11 residues. Trimming cost V 4 bases and J 7 bases, with 6 bases left between them. Here the CDR3 reads CASSGAYTQYF. CDR3 nucleotide sequence: TGTGCCAGCAGTGGGGCCTATACGCAGTATTTT.

The gene calls are TRBV19 and TRBJ1-1; D unclear. This CDR3 region has 11 residues. V lost 9 bases to trimming and J lost 5 bases, with 10 bases between them. Germline V gene data show CDR1 as LNHDA and CDR2 as SQIVND (reference sequence). The CDR3, as DNA: TGTGCCAGCACCCAGTGGACTGAAGCTTTCTTT. Protein sequence: CASTQWTEAFF.

This chain connects TRBV6-5 to TRBJ2-3, with D perhaps matching TRBD2 (6 bases). V lost 0 bases and J 3 bases, leaving 13 bases between the germline ends. The germline gives CDR1 MNHEY, CDR2 SVGAGI. The CDR3 consists of 16 residues. DNA of the CDR3: TGTGCCAGCAGTTACTCCGGGCCCGGGGGAACAGATACGCAGTATTTT. Encoded protein: CASSYSGPGGTDTQYF.

The rearrangement joins TRBV6-6 to TRBJ2-2, with TRBD2 matching over 7 bases. The trim removed 6 bases at V and 1 base at J, leaving 5 bases unmatched. The CDR3 spans 15 residues. The germline gives CDR1 MNHNY, CDR2 SVGAGI (reference sequence). DNA of the CDR3: TGTGCCAGCAGCTACAGCGGGATGAACACCGGGGAGCTGTTTTTT. Protein sequence: CASSYSGMNTGELFF.

CDR3 in amino acids: CASSSVYQETQYF. The CDR3, as DNA: TGTGCCAGCAGCTCAGTGTACCAAGAGACCCAGTACTTC. The chain links TRBV11-1 to TRBJ2-5; D ambiguous. The V gene lost 4 bases and the J gene lost 0 bases, with 6 bases spanning the gap. The CDR3 covers 13 residues. Germline CDR1 and CDR2: SGHAT and FQDESV (reference sequence).

The J gene is TRBJ2-7, the V gene TRBV10-1; D uncertain. Germline V gene sequence: CDR1 WNHNN, CDR2 SYGVQD (reference sequence). The V end lost 0 bases, the J end lost 5 bases, and 17 bases lay between the germline ends. The CDR3 sequence is 16 residues long. CDR3 protein: CASSESVAGGSHEQYF. The CDR3 DNA follows: TGCGCCAGCAGTGAGTCGGTAGCCGGCGGAAGCCACGAGCAGTACTTC.

This chain uses TRBV14 with TRBJ2-5; 11 bases agree with TRBD2. With 5 bases clipped from V and 4 bases from J, the junction kept 3 bases outside the gene matches. The CDR3 loop spans 14 amino acids. CDR1 and CDR2 (germline): SGHDN, FVKESK. The CDR3 loop reads CASSASGRRETQYF. CDR3 nucleotides: TGTGCCAGCAGCGCTAGCGGGAGGCGAGAGACCCAGTACTTC.

The rearrangement uses TRBV12-5 and TRBJ2-1; the match to TRBD2 covers 7 bases. This CDR3 spans 15 amino acids. CDR1 and CDR2 (germline): LGHNT, FRNRAP. The junction had 9 bases not matched to a gene; V was cut back by 3 bases and J by 7 bases. CDR3 in amino acids: CASGFGTSDENEQFF. The CDR3 nucleotides read TGTGCTAGTGGTTTTGGCACTAGCGATGAAAATGAGCAGTTCTTC.

The CDR3 loop is CASSARTGYTEAFF. The DNA for the CDR3 is TGTGCCAGCAGCGCTCGGACAGGGTACACTGAAGCTTTCTTT. The chain employs TRBV11-2 and TRBJ1-1, with 8 positions matching TRBD1. The germline CDR1 and CDR2 sequences are SGHAT and FQNNGV. V lost 5 bases and J lost 3; bases outside the gene matches: 5. CDR3 length: 14 residues.

The chain combines TRBV6-9 with TRBJ2-1; 15 bases match TRBD2. The CDR3 runs to 19 residues. Germline V gene data show CDR1 as MNHGY and CDR2 as SVAAGI. V shed 5 bases, J shed 9 bases, and the junction held 17 bases outside the gene matches. The CDR3 coding sequence is TGTGCCAGCAGTCCACGGACTAGCGGGAGGGCCCATGAGGGTAGTGAGCAGTTCTTC. This sequence encodes CASSPRTSGRAHEGSEQFF.

The genes are TRBV19 and TRBJ1-4; tentatively, D is TRBD1 (5 bases). V was cut by 3 bases and J by 7 bases, with 9 bases left in between. This CDR3 is 13 amino acids long. Germline V CDR1 and CDR2: LNHDA, SQIVND (reference sequence). This CDR3 is CASSIRVGEKLFF. Here the CDR3 DNA reads TGTGCCAGTAGTATCAGGGTTGGTGAAAAACTGTTTTTT.